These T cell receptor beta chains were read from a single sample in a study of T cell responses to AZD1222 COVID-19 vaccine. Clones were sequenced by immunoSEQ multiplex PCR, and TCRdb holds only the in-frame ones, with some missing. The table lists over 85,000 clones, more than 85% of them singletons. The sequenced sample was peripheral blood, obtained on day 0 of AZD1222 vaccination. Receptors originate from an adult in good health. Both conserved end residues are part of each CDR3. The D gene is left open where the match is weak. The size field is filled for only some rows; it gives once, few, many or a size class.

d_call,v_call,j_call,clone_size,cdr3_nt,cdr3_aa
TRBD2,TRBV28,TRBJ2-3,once,TGTGCCAGCAGTGAGACTAGCGGCGCCGGTCAGTCAGATACGCAGTATTTT,CASSETSGAGQSDTQYF
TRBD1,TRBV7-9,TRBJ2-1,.,TGTGCCAGCAGCTTGGACAGGGGCTACAATGAGCAGTTCTTC,CASSLDRGYNEQFF
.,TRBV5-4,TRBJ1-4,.,TGTGCCAGCAGCCGGGGGGGTAGAGGAACTAATGAAAAACTGTTTTTT,CASSRGGRGTNEKLFF
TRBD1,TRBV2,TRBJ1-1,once,TGTGCCAGCAGCCTCCAGGGGGCCGAGACAAACACTGAAGCTTTCTTT,CASSLQGAETNTEAFF
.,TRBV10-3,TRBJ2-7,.,TGTGCCATCAGTGAGTACTACGAGCAGTACTTC,CAISEYYEQYF
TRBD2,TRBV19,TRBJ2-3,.,TGTGCCAGTAGTCGATTAGCGGGAGGATATGATACGCAGTATTTT,CASSRLAGGYDTQYF
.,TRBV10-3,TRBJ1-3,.,TGTGCCATCAGTACAGGGAGTACTGGAAACACCATATATTTT,CAISTGSTGNTIYF
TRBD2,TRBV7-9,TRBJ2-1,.,TGTGCCAGCAGCATCCGCGGGGGGTACAATGAGCAGTTCTTC,CASSIRGGYNEQFF
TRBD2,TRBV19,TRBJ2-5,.,TGTGCCAGTAGTATCCGGTGGGAGGGAGAGACCCAGTACTTC,CASSIRWEGETQYF
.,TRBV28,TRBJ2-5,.,TGTGCCAGCCGTACAGGGATCGGGGAGACCCAGTACTTC,CASRTGIGETQYF
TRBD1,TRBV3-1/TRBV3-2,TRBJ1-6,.,TGTGCCAGCAGCCCGGGACAGGAGTCACCCCTCCACTTT,CASSPGQESPLHF
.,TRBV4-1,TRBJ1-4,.,TGCGCCAGCAGCCAAGAACCTCGGGTGGGGAAACTGTTTTTT,CASSQEPRVGKLFF
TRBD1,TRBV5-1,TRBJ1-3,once,TGCGCCAGCAGCTTAGGGACAGCGACTGGAAACACCATATATTTT,CASSLGTATGNTIYF
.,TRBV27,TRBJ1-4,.,TGTGCCAGCAGTTTATACTTCCCGGGGGGGGGTATTGAAAAACTGTTTTTT,CASSLYFPGGGIEKLFF
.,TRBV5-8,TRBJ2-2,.,TGTGCCAGCAGCCCCTGGGGAACCGGGGAGCTGTTTTTT,CASSPWGTGELFF
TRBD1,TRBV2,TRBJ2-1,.,TGTGCCAGCAGGGCGGACAGGGGCTCGTTCTTC,CASRADRGSFF
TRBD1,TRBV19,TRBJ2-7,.,TGTGCCAGTAGCCTTAGACCGGGACAGCACTACGAGCAGTACTTC,CASSLRPGQHYEQYF
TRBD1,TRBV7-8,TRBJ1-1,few,TGTGCCAGCAGCCAGGGACAGGGATATACTGAAGCTTTCTTT,CASSQGQGYTEAFF
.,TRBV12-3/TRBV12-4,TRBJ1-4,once,TGTGCCAGCAGTTTCGGACTAAATGAAAAACTGTTTTTT,CASSFGLNEKLFF
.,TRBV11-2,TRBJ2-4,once,TGTGCCAGCAGCTTAGGGCGGACGGGGGCTATCTTAGCCAAAAACATTCAGTACTTC,CASSLGRTGAILAKNIQYF
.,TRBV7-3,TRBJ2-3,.,TGTGCCAGCAGCTTATCGACTTACACAGATACGCAGTATTTT,CASSLSTYTDTQYF
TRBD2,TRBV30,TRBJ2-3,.,TGTGCCTGGAGCTCACTAGCGGTTACAGATACGCAGTATTTT,CAWSSLAVTDTQYF
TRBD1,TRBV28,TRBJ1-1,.,TGTGCCAGCAGTCCATCAACAGGGGGGGTCACTGAAGCTTTCTTT,CASSPSTGGVTEAFF
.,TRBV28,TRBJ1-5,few,TGTGCCAGCAGGTCCAAAATGGCCAAGGAACGGCATCAGCCCCAGCATTTT,CASRSKMAKERHQPQHF
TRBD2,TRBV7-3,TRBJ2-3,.,TGTGCCAGCAGCTTACTAGCGGGTTCCCACACAGATACGCAGTATTTT,CASSLLAGSHTDTQYF
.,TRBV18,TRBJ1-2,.,TGTGCCAGCTCACCCGGCGGGCTGGGTGGCTATGGCTACACCTTC,CASSPGGLGGYGYTF
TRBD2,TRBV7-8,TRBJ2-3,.,TGTGCCAGCAGTCCTTTTTCTAGCGGGGGATTAGATACGCAGTATTTT,CASSPFSSGGLDTQYF
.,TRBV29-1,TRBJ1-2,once,TGCAGCGTTGCGAACTATGGCTACACCTTC,CSVANYGYTF
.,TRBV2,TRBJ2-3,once,TGTGCCAGCAGGGTGGGAGGAGGGGAAGATACGCAGTATTTT,CASRVGGGEDTQYF
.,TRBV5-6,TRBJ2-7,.,TGTGCCAGCAGCTGGAGGGGGTACGAGCAGTACTTC,CASSWRGYEQYF
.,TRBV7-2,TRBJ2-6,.,TGTGCCAGCAGCTTAGCCGTCTCTGGGGCCAACGTCCTGACTTTC,CASSLAVSGANVLTF
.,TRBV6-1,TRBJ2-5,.,TGTGCCAGCAGTGAAGTCGGACTGCTCGAGACCCAGTACTTC,CASSEVGLLETQYF
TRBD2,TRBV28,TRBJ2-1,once,TGTGCCAGCAGCAGCGGGACCCTCTACAATGAGCAGTTCTTC,CASSSGTLYNEQFF
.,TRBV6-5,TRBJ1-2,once,TGTGCCAGCAGTCCAGACCCTCGAGAGGGCTATGGCTACACCTTC,CASSPDPREGYGYTF
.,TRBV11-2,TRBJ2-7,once,TGTGCCAGCAGCCCCACGACAGGTACCTACGAGCAGTACTTC,CASSPTTGTYEQYF
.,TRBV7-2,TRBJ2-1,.,TGTGCCAGCAGCTTTCAGGGAAGGTTTGGCAATGAGCAGTTCTTC,CASSFQGRFGNEQFF
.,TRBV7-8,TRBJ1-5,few,TGTGCCAGCAGCCCGAGACGCGTCCTCCTAAATCAGCCCCAGCATTTT,CASSPRRVLLNQPQHF
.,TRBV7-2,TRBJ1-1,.,TGTGCCAGCAGCTTAACCCAGGGAAAAGCTTTCTTT,CASSLTQGKAFF
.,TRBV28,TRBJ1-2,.,TGTGCCAGCAGTTTTTTGGGATCCCTGTATGGCTACACCTTC,CASSFLGSLYGYTF
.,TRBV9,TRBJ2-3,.,TGTGCCAGCAGCGCGGCCGCAGATACGCAGTATTTT,CASSAAADTQYF
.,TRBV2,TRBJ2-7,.,TGTGCCAGCAGCCTCGGGACGAGCTCCTACGAGCAGTACTTC,CASSLGTSSYEQYF
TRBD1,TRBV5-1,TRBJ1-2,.,TGCGCCAGCAGCTTGGATTCAGGGGGCGCGGTTGGCTACACCTTC,CASSLDSGGAVGYTF
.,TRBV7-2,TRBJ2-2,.,TGTGCCAGCAGCTTAGCGCTAAGTGACTTTAGAACGTTTTTT,CASSLALSDFRTFF
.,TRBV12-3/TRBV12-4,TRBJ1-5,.,TGTGCCAGCAGTTTCTCGGATCAGCCCCAGCATTTT,CASSFSDQPQHF
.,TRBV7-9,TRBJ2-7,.,TGTGCCAGCAGCTTAGTAGGTGGGGCCTCCTACGAGCAGTACTTC,CASSLVGGASYEQYF
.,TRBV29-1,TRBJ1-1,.,TGCAGCGTTGAAGACTCCTCCAGGGTGAACACTGAAGCTTTCTTT,CSVEDSSRVNTEAFF